This TCR beta chain was recorded in a study of CXCR3-negative and CXCR3-positive naive CD8 T cells. Study background: Sequencing brought in approximately 140 million TRB reads altogether, and each library got about 1.5 +/- 0.3 million.

Sorts performed in triplicate captured more than 250,000 cells each from every CD8+ T cell subset. Points on this clonotype: Its target is unknown.

This CDR3 has 16 residues. Germline assignment: CDR1 SGDLS and CDR2 YYNGEE. 5' RACE that incorporated UMI labels was used to prepare the TRB cDNA libraries. TCRdb re-called the 5' RACE reads; every CDR3 protein appears as one record, without DNA. The sample totals under 75,000 distinct CDR3 sequences. Broader study findings: Naive cells, whether CXCR3-negative or CXCR3-positive, had similar TRBV-TRBJ usage, while memory cells differed. TRB CDR3s were more hydrophobic in CXCR3-positive than in CXCR3-negative naive cells.

The clonotype comes from a human donor in good health. Some clones in this sample may be carry-over from other donors' samples. The sample comprised naive CXCR3+ CD8+ T cells from blood. This sample's subset: CD45RO-CCR7+CD27+CD95- naive CD8+ T cells expressing CXCR3 (TNR3+). The chain combines TRBV9 with TRBJ1-2; the TRBD1 assignment by TCRdb is unverifiable without DNA. The CDR3 region is CGSSGLSKQGNYGYTF.